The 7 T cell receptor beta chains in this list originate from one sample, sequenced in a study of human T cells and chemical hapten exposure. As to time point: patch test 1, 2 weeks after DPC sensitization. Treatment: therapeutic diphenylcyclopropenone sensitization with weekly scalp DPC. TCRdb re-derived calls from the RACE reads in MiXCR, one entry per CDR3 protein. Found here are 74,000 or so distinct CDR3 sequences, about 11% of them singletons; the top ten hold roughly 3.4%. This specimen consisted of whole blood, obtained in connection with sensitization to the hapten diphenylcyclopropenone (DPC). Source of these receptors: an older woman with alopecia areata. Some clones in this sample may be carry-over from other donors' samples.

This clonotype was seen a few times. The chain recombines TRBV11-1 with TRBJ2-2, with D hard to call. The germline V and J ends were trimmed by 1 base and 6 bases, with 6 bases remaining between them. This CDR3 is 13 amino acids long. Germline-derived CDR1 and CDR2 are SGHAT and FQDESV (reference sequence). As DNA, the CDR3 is TGTGCCAGCAGCTTAGTTCGCTCCGGGGAGCTGTTTTTT. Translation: CASSLVRSGELFF.

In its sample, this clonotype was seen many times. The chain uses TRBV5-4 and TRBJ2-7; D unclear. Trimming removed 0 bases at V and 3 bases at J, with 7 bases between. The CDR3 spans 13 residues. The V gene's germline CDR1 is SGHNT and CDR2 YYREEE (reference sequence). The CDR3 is CASSLGAGYEQYF. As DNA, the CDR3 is TGTGCCAGCAGCTTGGGGGCAGGCTACGAGCAGTACTTC.

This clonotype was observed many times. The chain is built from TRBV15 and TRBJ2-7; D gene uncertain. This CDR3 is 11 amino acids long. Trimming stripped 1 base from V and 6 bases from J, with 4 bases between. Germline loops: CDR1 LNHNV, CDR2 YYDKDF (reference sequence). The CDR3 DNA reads TGTGCCACCAGCAGAGGTGGCGAGCAGTACTTC. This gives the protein CATSRGGEQYF.

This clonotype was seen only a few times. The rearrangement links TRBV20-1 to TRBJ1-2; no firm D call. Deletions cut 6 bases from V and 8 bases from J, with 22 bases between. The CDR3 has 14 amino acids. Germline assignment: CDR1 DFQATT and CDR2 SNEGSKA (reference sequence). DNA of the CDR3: TGCAGTGCCCCAGCGAGGTTTAGGGAAGGAGGCTACACCTTC. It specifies CSAPARFREGGYTF.

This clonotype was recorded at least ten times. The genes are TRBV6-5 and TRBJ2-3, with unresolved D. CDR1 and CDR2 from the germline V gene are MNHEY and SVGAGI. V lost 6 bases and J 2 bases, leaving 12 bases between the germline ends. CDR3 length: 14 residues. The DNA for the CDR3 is TGTGCCAGCAGGGCGCGGCAAAACACAGATACGCAGTATTTT. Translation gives CASRARQNTDTQYF.

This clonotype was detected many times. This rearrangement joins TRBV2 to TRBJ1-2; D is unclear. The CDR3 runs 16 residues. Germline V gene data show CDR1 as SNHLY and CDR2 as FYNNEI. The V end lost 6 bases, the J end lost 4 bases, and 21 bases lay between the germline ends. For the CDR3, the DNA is TGTGCCAGCAGCGTTGGCGGCGTTCGCCCGAGCTATGGCTACACCTTC. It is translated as CASSVGGVRPSYGYTF.

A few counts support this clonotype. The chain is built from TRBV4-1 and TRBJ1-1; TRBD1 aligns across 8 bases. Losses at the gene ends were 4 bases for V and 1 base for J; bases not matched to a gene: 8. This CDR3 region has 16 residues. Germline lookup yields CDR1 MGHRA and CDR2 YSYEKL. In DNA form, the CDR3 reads TGCGCCAGCAGCCGGGGCAGGGGGCGCGGGAACACTGAAGCTTTCTTT. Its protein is CASSRGRGRGNTEAFF.